These 6 T cell receptor beta chains originate from one sample sequenced in a study of human T cells and chemical hapten exposure. TCRdb analysed the RACE reads with MiXCR anew, one entry per CDR3 protein. Of under 450,000 distinct CDR3 sequences in the sample, 4.8% are singletons; the top ten hold roughly 2.4%. As to time point: patch test 1, 2 weeks after DPC sensitization. Documented treatment: therapeutic diphenylcyclopropenone sensitization with weekly scalp DPC. The specimen comprised whole blood, sampled in connection with sensitization to the hapten diphenylcyclopropenone (DPC). The receptors were sampled from a woman aged 45-59 years with alopecia areata. Some clones in this sample may be carry-over from other donors' samples.

The gene calls are TRBV7-9 and TRBJ1-4; 7 nucleotides match TRBD1. The CDR3 has 14 residues. CDR1 SEHNR and CDR2 FQNEAQ come from the germline V gene (reference sequence). After removal of 5 bases from V and 8 bases from J, the junction contained 8 bases not matched to a gene. DNA for the CDR3: TGTGCCAGCAGCCTGAGCAGGGGGGACGAAAAACTGTTTTTT. Protein: CASSLSRGDEKLFF.

This clonotype was recorded a few times. This chain uses TRBV3-1 with TRBJ2-7; D perhaps matches TRBD1 (6 bases). Germline CDR1 and CDR2: LGHDT and YNNKEL (reference sequence). The CDR3 runs to 13 residues. Trimming removed 5 bases from V and 6 bases from J, with 14 bases in between. The CDR3 protein is CASSGDRFSEQYF. DNA for the CDR3: TGTGCCAGCAGCGGCGACAGGTTCAGCGAGCAGTACTTC.

There are many counts of this clonotype. J is TRBJ2-3 and V is TRBV6-6; TRBD2 agrees at 9 bases. The germline V gene encodes CDR1 MNHNY and CDR2 SVGAGI (reference sequence). The CDR3 totals 13 residues. Trimming took 6 bases from V and 8 from J; bases not matched to a gene: 6. Here the CDR3 reads CASRSQLAGTQYF. The CDR3 bases are TGTGCCAGCAGGTCCCAACTAGCGGGTACGCAGTATTTT.

This clonotype was seen ten or more times. The chain joins TRBV20-1 to TRBJ2-2, with no clear D. The CDR3 is made up of 13 amino acids. Germline loops: CDR1 DFQATT, CDR2 SNEGSKA (reference sequence). The V end lost 1 base, the J end lost 5 bases, and 8 bases lay between the germline ends. CDR3 residues: CSARGSFTGELFF. CDR3 nucleotides: TGCAGTGCTAGAGGGTCCTTTACCGGGGAGCTGTTTTTT.

In its sample, this clonotype was seen many times. The chain is built from TRBV6-5 and TRBJ1-5; D perhaps matches TRBD1 (6 bases). With 7 bases removed from V and 4 bases from J, the gap between germline ends came to 14 bases. Germline V lookup: CDR1 MNHEY, CDR2 SVGAGI. CDR3 size: 14 residues. In DNA, the CDR3 is TGTGCCAGCAAAATCAGGGGAGGGAATCAGCCCCAGCATTTT. Translation gives CASKIRGGNQPQHF.

This clonotype showed up many times. The chain carries TRBV3-1 and TRBJ2-4; TRBD2 aligns across 11 bases. The junction had 12 bases not matched to a gene; V was cut back by 0 bases and J by 8 bases. This CDR3 contains 18 residues. CDR1 is LGHDT, CDR2 YNNKEL, per germline (reference sequence). This CDR3 is CASSQDTPLAGVVDIQYF. In nucleotides, the CDR3 is TGTGCCAGCAGCCAAGATACCCCACTAGCGGGAGTTGTGGACATTCAGTACTTC.